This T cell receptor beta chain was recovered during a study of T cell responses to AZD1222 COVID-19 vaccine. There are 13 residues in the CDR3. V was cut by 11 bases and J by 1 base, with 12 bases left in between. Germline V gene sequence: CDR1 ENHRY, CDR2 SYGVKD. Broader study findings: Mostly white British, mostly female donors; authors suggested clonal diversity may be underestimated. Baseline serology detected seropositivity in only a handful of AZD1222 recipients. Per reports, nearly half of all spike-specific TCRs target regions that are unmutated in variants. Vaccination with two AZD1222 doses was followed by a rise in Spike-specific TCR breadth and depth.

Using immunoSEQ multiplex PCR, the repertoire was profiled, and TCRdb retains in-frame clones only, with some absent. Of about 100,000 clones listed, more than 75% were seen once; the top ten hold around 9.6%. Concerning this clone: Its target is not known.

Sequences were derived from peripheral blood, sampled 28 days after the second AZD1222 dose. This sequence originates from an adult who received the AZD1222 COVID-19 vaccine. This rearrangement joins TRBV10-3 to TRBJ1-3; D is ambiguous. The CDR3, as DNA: TGTGCCTCCGGTTTGGGTTCTGGAAACACCATATATTTT. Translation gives CASGLGSGNTIYF.